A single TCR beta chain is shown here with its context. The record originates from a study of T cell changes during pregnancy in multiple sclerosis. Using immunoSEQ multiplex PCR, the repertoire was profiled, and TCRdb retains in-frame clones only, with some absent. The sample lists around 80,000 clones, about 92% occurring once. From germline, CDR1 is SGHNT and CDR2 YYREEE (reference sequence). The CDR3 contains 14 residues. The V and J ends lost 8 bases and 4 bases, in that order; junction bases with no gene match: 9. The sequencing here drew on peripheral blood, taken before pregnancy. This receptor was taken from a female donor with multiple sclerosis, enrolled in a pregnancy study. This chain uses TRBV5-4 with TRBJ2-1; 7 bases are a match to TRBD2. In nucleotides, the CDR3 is TGTGCCAGTCATCTGGGGGGGGAATACAATGAGCAGTTCTTC. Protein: CASHLGGEYNEQFF.